This entry features one TCR beta chain sequence. The data were obtained in a study of blood T cell repertoires in COVID-19. Here immunoSEQ multiplex PCR was the method, and the copy in TCRdb shows in-frame clones only, minus some. Among approximately 70,000 clones listed, more than 75% were seen once. Trimming stripped 5 bases from V and 3 bases from J, with 14 bases between. This CDR3 is built from 14 residues. CDR1 and CDR2 from the germline V gene are LNHDA and SQIVND (reference sequence). The TCR sequence derives from a human donor in a cohort sampled during active COVID-19. The sequenced sample consisted of peripheral blood. The V call is TRBV19, the J call TRBJ2-7, with D possibly TRBD2 on 7 matching bases. The CDR3 region is CASSLPGGRYEQYF. The CDR3 coding sequence is TGTGCCAGTAGTCTCCCCGGGGGGCGCTACGAGCAGTACTTC.